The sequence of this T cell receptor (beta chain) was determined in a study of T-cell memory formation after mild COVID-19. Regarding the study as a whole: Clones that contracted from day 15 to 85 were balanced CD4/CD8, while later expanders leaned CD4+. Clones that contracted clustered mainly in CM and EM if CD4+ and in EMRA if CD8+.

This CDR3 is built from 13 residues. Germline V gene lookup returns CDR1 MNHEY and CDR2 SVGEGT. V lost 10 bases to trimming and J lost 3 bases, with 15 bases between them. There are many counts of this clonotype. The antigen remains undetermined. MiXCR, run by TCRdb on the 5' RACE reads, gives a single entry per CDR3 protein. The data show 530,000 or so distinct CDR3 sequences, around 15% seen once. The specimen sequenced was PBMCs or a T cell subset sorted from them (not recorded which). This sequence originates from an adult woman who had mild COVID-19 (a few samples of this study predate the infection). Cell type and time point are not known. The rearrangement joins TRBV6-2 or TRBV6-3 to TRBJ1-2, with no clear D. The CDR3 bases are TGTGCCACCAAGCCCCCAGGTGACTATGGCTACACCTTC. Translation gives CATKPPGDYGYTF.